These 32 T cell receptor beta chains were sequenced from one sample in a study of Graves' ophthalmopathy and Graves' hyperthyroidism. Amplified TCR beta CDR3 regions were obtained using RNA transcripts as template. The first-round RT-PCR employed HTBI primers together with the Qiagen OneStep RT-PCR kit. A multiplex PCR was then performed as the second round. TCRdb re-called the multiplex PCR reads with MiXCR, one entry per CDR3 protein. Of 200,000 to 250,000 distinct CDR3 sequences in the sample, about a fifth were seen once. Sequencing used peripheral blood. These TCRs come from a woman aged 45-65 years with Graves' ophthalmopathy.

This clonotype was found many times. The chain has TRBV7-3 and TRBJ2-5, with TRBD2 identical over 11 bases. The CDR3 is made up of 15 amino acids. With V trimmed by 1 base and J by 5 bases, 3 bases remained unmatched. CDR1 and CDR2 from the germline V gene are SGHTA and FQGTGA. The CDR3 spells CASSLIAGGGETQYF. DNA for the CDR3: TGTGCCAGCAGCTTAATAGCGGGAGGGGGTGAGACCCAGTACTTC.

The rearrangement uses TRBV14 and TRBJ2-5; no clear D gene. Germline loops: CDR1 SGHDN, CDR2 FVKESK. The CDR3 is made up of 12 amino acids. Trimming stripped 0 bases from V and 7 bases from J, with 6 bases between. The chain's CDR3 is CASSQDWGTQYF. In DNA, the CDR3 is TGTGCCAGCAGCCAAGATTGGGGGACCCAGTACTTC.

This clonotype was picked up many times. This chain joins TRBV30 and TRBJ2-7; 8 bases line up with TRBD2. V shed 3 bases and J 1 base; nucleotides not matched to a gene: 8. The CDR3 loop spans 15 amino acids. CDR1 GTSNPN and CDR2 SVGIG come from the germline V gene (reference sequence). CDR3 residues: CAWRGLGTQSYEQYF. The CDR3 bases are TGTGCCTGGAGGGGACTAGGCACCCAGTCCTACGAGCAGTACTTC.

The chain recombines TRBV7-3 with TRBJ2-3; TRBD1 agrees at 7 bases. V shed 3 bases, J shed 2 bases, and the junction held 2 bases outside the gene matches. Looked up from germline, CDR1 is SGHTA and CDR2 is FQGTGA. This CDR3 region has 14 residues. For the CDR3, the DNA is TGTGCCAGCAGCTTGACAGGGATCACAGATACGCAGTATTTT. It is translated as CASSLTGITDTQYF.

This clonotype was counted at least ten times. The V and J genes are TRBV7-9 and TRBJ2-5, with 7 bases identical to TRBD2. The CDR3 contains 15 residues. Germline V gene lookup returns CDR1 SEHNR and CDR2 FQNEAQ (reference sequence). V lost 5 bases, J lost 3 bases, and 9 bases stayed unmatched. The CDR3 DNA follows: TGTGCCAGCAGCGCCGAAGCGGGAATCGAAGAGACCCAGTACTTC. The encoded protein is CASSAEAGIEETQYF.

In this sample, this clonotype turned up many times. The genes are TRBV20-1 and TRBJ2-2; 9 positions match TRBD2. The CDR3 runs to 13 residues. The germline V gene has CDR1 DFQATT and CDR2 SNEGSKA (reference sequence). Trimming removed 5 bases from V and 5 bases from J; junction bases left unmatched: 3. The CDR3 DNA is TGCAGTGCTCGCCTAGCGGGAACCGGGGAGCTGTTTTTT. Translating gives CSARLAGTGELFF.

Details on this clonotype: A read error is possible here, since a much larger clone lies one base away. In this CDR3 the conserved last residue, phenylalanine or tryptophan, is missing, so a read error is likely. The rearrangement uses TRBV7-9 and TRBJ1-1; 9 nucleotides agree with TRBD1. The CDR3 sequence is 15 residues long. Germline V gene lookup returns CDR1 SEHNR and CDR2 FQNEAQ (reference sequence). The ends lost 3 bases at V and 4 bases at J; junction bases unmatched: 6. DNA for the CDR3: TGTGCCAGCAGCTTCGGGGACAGGGCTGGCACTGAAGCTTTCCTT. This sequence encodes CASSFGDRAGTEAFL.

This clonotype has at least ten counts. This chain links TRBV5-1 with TRBJ1-5, with D unresolved. With 0 bases removed from V and 0 bases from J, the gap between germline ends came to 7 bases. This CDR3 is 15 amino acids long. CDR1 SGHRS and CDR2 YFSETQ come from the germline V gene. The CDR3 nucleotides are TGCGCCAGCAGCTTGGAAGGGTATAGCAATCAGCCCCAGCATTTT. As protein: CASSLEGYSNQPQHF.

This clonotype has a count of ten or more. The rearrangement links TRBV20-1 to TRBJ2-7; TRBD1 matches at 7 bases. Germline V gene data show CDR1 as DFQATT and CDR2 as SNEGSKA (reference sequence). The V gene end was trimmed by 4 bases and the J gene end by 2 bases; junction bases not matched to a gene: 8. The CDR3 length is 14 residues. In DNA, the CDR3 is TGCAGTGCTACTAACCGACAGGGTGCCTACGAGCAGTACTTC. Translated, it gives CSATNRQGAYEQYF.

The V call is TRBV6-1, the J call TRBJ1-2, with D perhaps matching TRBD1 (6 bases). With 11 bases removed from V and 8 bases from J, the gap between germline ends came to 21 bases. CDR1 MNHNS and CDR2 SASEGT come from the germline V gene. The CDR3 covers 13 residues. CDR3 coding DNA: TGTGCCGTGGCCCATAACAGGGTCGGCGGCTACACCTTC. Its protein product is CAVAHNRVGGYTF.

The chain combines TRBV6-2 or TRBV6-3 with TRBJ2-7; 11 bases agree with TRBD2. The CDR3 loop spans 15 amino acids. V shed 5 bases and J 3 bases; nucleotides not matched to a gene: 6. Germline V gene sequence: CDR1 MNHEY, CDR2 SVGEGT. The CDR3 loop is CASSDPGLADYEQYF. The CDR3 region has the DNA TGTGCCAGCAGTGACCCGGGACTAGCGGACTACGAGCAGTACTTC.

V gene TRBV20-1 combines with J gene TRBJ1-6; no reliable D call. V lost 6 bases and J lost 0, with 9 bases in between. The length of the CDR3 is 14 residues. Germline CDR1 is DFQATT and CDR2 is SNEGSKA (reference sequence). CDR3 nucleotide sequence: TGCAGTGCCCGCCTCAGCTCCTATAATTCACCCCTCCACTTT. Translated: CSARLSSYNSPLHF.

This clonotype was found many times. The chain combines TRBV28 with TRBJ2-7, with a weak D call TRBD2 (5 bases). Looked up from germline, CDR1 is MDHEN and CDR2 is SYDVKM. CDR3 length equals 13 residues. Between the trimmed V and J ends, which lost 5 bases and 6 bases, there was a span of 14 bases. In DNA form, the CDR3 reads TGTGCCAGCAGTATTTACCTAGCCAGCGAGCAGTACTTC. It yields the protein CASSIYLASEQYF.

The rearrangement joins TRBV7-9 to TRBJ2-5, with 12 bases fitting TRBD1. V lost 8 bases, J lost 4 bases, and 8 bases stayed unmatched. The germline V gene encodes CDR1 SEHNR and CDR2 FQNEAQ (reference sequence). CDR3 length equals 15 residues. The CDR3 here is CASFPGTGGLETQYF. In nucleotides, the CDR3 is TGTGCCAGCTTCCCCGGGACAGGGGGCTTAGAGACCCAGTACTTC.

The rearrangement uses TRBV24-1 and TRBJ1-2; D is unresolved. The CDR3 contains 14 residues. The germline V gene encodes CDR1 KGHDR and CDR2 SFDVKD. V lost 4 bases and J 2 bases, leaving 10 bases between the germline ends. For the CDR3, the DNA is TGTGCCACCAGTGACGGACTAAGAAACTATGGCTACACCTTC. It specifies CATSDGLRNYGYTF.

V usage is TRBV12-3 or TRBV12-4 and J usage is TRBJ2-7; TRBD1 is a possible D gene (5 bases). The CDR3 runs 14 residues. V lost 3 bases and J 3 bases, leaving 12 bases between the germline ends. The CDR3 loop is CASSLSRGSYEQYF. CDR3 DNA sequence: TGTGCCAGCAGTTTGAGTAGGGGCAGCTACGAGCAGTACTTC.

This clonotype was seen many times. This chain links TRBV20-1 with TRBJ1-6; D is perhaps TRBD1 (6 bases). Germline CDR1 DFQATT, CDR2 SNEGSKA (reference sequence). The CDR3 contains 18 residues. V was trimmed by 1 base and J by 0 bases, leaving 16 bases between them. The CDR3 region is CSARAEPGVSSYNSPLHF. DNA for the CDR3: TGCAGTGCTAGAGCCGAACCAGGGGTGAGCTCCTATAATTCACCCCTCCACTTT.

This clonotype was seen at least ten times. This chain links TRBV20-1 with TRBJ1-1; D possibly corresponds to TRBD1 (5 bases). CDR1 is DFQATT, CDR2 SNEGSKA, per germline (reference sequence). The V end was cut by 5 bases, the J end by 7 bases, with 23 bases between. The CDR3 runs 15 residues. CDR3 protein: CSAQDLPFTGVEAFF. The CDR3 DNA reads as TGCAGTGCTCAAGACCTACCATTTACGGGGGTTGAAGCTTTCTTT.

The sample holds a few counts of this clonotype. The V call is TRBV3-1, the J call TRBJ1-5; the D is unclear. The CDR3 contains 13 residues. Trimming pared 0 bases from V and 6 bases from J, leaving 6 bases between. The germline V gene has CDR1 LGHDT and CDR2 YNNKEL (reference sequence). This CDR3 is CASSQEKFQPQHF. In nucleotides, the CDR3 is TGTGCCAGCAGCCAAGAAAAGTTTCAGCCCCAGCATTTT.

This chain joins TRBV4-1 and TRBJ1-3; D unresolved. The germline V and J ends were trimmed by 3 bases and 4 bases, with 19 bases remaining between them. Germline V CDR1 and CDR2: MGHRA, YSYEKL. The length of the CDR3 is 17 residues. CDR3 DNA sequence: TGCGCCAGCAGCCAGACGACCCATACCTGGAGGGGAAACACCATATATTTT. Its translation: CASSQTTHTWRGNTIYF.

There are a few counts of this clonotype. This chain joins TRBV14 and TRBJ2-2; 7 bases align to TRBD2. The junction had 3 bases not matched to a gene; V was cut back by 4 bases and J by 1 base. Germline lookup yields CDR1 SGHDN and CDR2 FVKESK. This CDR3 contains 15 residues. The CDR3 DNA is TGTGCCAGCAGCCTTTGGGAGGGGAACACCGGGGAGCTGTTTTTT. This encodes CASSLWEGNTGELFF. The variable domain in full, completed from reference TRBV14 and TRBJ2-2, reads EAGVTQFPSHSVIEKGQTVTLRCDPISGHDNLYWYRRVMGKEIKFLLHFVKESKQDESGMPNNRFLAERTGGTYSTLKVQPAELEDSGVYFCASSLWEGNTGELFFGEGSRLTVL.

The table lists this clonotype with many counts. This chain links TRBV11-1 with TRBJ1-5, with D possibly being TRBD1 (5 bases). The CDR3 runs to 16 residues. V was shortened by 4 bases and J by 1 base, with 14 bases between the two germline ends. The germline CDR1 and CDR2 sequences are SGHAT and FQDESV (reference sequence). The CDR3 coding sequence is TGTGCCAGCAGCTCGGCGGGAGGGGTGAGCAATCAGCCCCAGCATTTT. It codes for CASSSAGGVSNQPQHF.

This clonotype was seen ten or more times. The chain couples TRBV6-1 to TRBJ1-1, with D possibly TRBD1 on 5 matching bases. V was pared by 2 bases and J by 4 bases, with 8 bases between. This CDR3 is built from 13 residues. In germline, CDR1 is MNHNS, CDR2 SASEGT. This CDR3 reads CASSEQRGTEAFF. The CDR3 DNA is TGTGCCAGCAGTGAACAGAGGGGCACTGAAGCTTTCTTT.

The J gene is TRBJ2-2, the V gene TRBV12-3 or TRBV12-4; D gene uncertain. V lost 3 bases to trimming and J lost 6 bases, with 8 bases between them. The CDR3 length is 13 residues. The CDR3 coding sequence is TGTGCCAGCAGTTTCCCGAGTCCCGGGGAGCTGTTTTTT. Its protein is CASSFPSPGELFF.

This clonotype has a handful of counts. The chain links TRBV11-2 to TRBJ2-5, with 7 bases fitting TRBD1. Germline V gene data show CDR1 as SGHAT and CDR2 as FQNNGV. The V gene end was trimmed by 5 bases and the J gene end by 1 base; junction bases not matched to a gene: 4. The CDR3 spans 14 residues. As DNA, the CDR3 is TGTGCCAGCAGCCATGCAGGGGGCCAAGAGACCCAGTACTTC. It translates to CASSHAGGQETQYF.

This clonotype was recorded many times. One end of the junction varies from germline; a read error may be responsible. J is TRBJ1-1 and V is TRBV4-2; TRBD1 is a possible D gene (6 bases). This CDR3 has 18 residues. Germline CDR1 is LGHNA and CDR2 is YNFKEQ. The CDR3 DNA follows: TGTGTCAGCAGCCGTGGGGTTCGACAGGTTGGGCGGGGCACTGAAGCTTTCTTT. Translation gives CVSSRGVRQVGRGTEAFF.

The sample holds many counts of this clonotype. The chain joins TRBV6-1 to TRBJ2-5; D is ambiguous. The CDR3 contains 12 residues. V was pared by 5 bases and J by 5 bases, with 9 bases between. Germline V gives CDR1 MNHNS, CDR2 SASEGT. The CDR3 DNA is TGTGCCAGCAGTCGTCCACTTGAGACCCAGTACTTC. It codes for CASSRPLETQYF.

This clonotype has only one observation. The chain has TRBV7-8 and TRBJ1-1, with D possibly matching TRBD1 (6 bases). Germline-derived CDR1 and CDR2 are SGHVS and FQNEAQ. V lost 0 bases and J lost 4, with 15 bases in between. There are 16 residues in the CDR3. Here the CDR3 reads CASSLALWEGGTEAFF. CDR3 in DNA: TGTGCCAGCAGCTTAGCGCTTTGGGAAGGGGGCACTGAAGCTTTCTTT.

V is TRBV30 and J is TRBJ2-5; D remains ambiguous. This CDR3 contains 15 residues. The V gene's germline CDR1 is GTSNPN and CDR2 SVGIG (reference sequence). Trimming removed 0 bases from V and 5 bases from J, with 16 bases in between. CDR3 in amino acids: CAWSVGVSETETQYF. DNA of the CDR3: TGTGCCTGGAGTGTAGGCGTGTCGGAAACGGAGACCCAGTACTTC.

This clonotype was observed many times. This CDR3 reads CASSLTEGGNTIYF. CDR3 bases: TGTGCCAGCAGCTTGACTGAGGGAGGAAACACCATATATTTT. The chain employs TRBV12-3 or TRBV12-4 and TRBJ1-3; D not resolved. V was shortened by 6 bases and J by 4 bases, with 13 bases between the two germline ends. The CDR3 loop spans 14 amino acids.

This clonotype occurred many times. This rearrangement joins TRBV19 to TRBJ1-1; D gene uncertain. The CDR3 loop spans 15 amino acids. V was trimmed by 3 bases and J by 2 bases, leaving 13 bases between them. The germline gives CDR1 LNHDA, CDR2 SQIVND (reference sequence). The CDR3 reads CASSIRGGKNTEAFF. In DNA, the CDR3 is TGTGCCAGTAGTATTCGGGGTGGAAAAAACACTGAAGCTTTCTTT.

This clonotype was counted at least ten times. The CDR3 protein is CAIRLQGEPTGELFF. DNA of the CDR3: TGTGCCATCAGACTGCAGGGGGAACCCACCGGGGAGCTGTTTTTT. This sequence joins TRBV10-3 and TRBJ2-2; 7 positions match TRBD1. The CDR3 covers 15 residues. The V gene end was trimmed by 6 bases and the J gene end by 4 bases; junction bases not matched to a gene: 8. Germline V CDR1 and CDR2: ENHRY, SYGVKD.